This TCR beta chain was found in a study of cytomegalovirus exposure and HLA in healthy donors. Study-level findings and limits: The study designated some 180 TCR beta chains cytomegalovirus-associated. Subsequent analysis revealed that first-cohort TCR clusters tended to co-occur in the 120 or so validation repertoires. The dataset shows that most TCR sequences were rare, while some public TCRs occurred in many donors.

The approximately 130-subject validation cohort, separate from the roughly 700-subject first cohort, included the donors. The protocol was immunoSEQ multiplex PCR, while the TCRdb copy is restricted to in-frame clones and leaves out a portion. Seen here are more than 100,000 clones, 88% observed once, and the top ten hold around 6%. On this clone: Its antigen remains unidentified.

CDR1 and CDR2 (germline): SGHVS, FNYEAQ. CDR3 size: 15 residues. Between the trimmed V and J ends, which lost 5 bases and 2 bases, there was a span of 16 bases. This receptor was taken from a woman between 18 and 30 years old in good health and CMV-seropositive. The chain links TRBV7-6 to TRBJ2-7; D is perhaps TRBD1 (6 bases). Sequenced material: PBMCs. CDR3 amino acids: CASSPKDSLTYEQYF. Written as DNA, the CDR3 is TGTGCCAGCAGCCCCAAGGACAGCCTTACCTACGAGCAGTACTTC.